The rows below give T cell receptor beta chains drawn from one sample of a study of blood T cells in healthy people across ages. TCRdb analysed the 5' RACE reads with MiXCR anew, one entry per CDR3 protein. This sample has 750,000 to 950,000 distinct CDR3 sequences, with around a quarter found just once. These same records also appear under a second study, on T cells of mothers and their children.

The specimen sequenced was blood. The source is a boy younger than 18 in good health. CDR3s include the opening cysteine and the closing phenylalanine or tryptophan. The D gene is left open where the match is weak. The size of a clone is reported for some rows only, either as once, few or many, or as a class for expanded clones.

>.|TRBV7-8|TRBJ1-1|.
CASSLQGVVSEAFF
TGTGCCAGCAGCTTACAAGGGGTGGTTTCTGAAGCTTTCTTT
>.|TRBV7-9|TRBJ2-3|.
CASSLDFLRGTDTQYF
TGTGCCAGCAGCTTAGATTTCTTGAGGGGCACAGATACGCAGTATTTT
>few|TRBV12-3/TRBV12-4|TRBJ2-7|.
CASSPLPGGIGEQYF
TGTGCCAGCAGTCCCCTTCCCGGGGGAATCGGCGAGCAGTACTTC
>once|TRBV12-3/TRBV12-4|TRBJ1-2|.
CASSLTGIDYGYTF
TGTGCCAGCAGTCTAACGGGCATTGACTATGGCTACACCTTC
>.|TRBV20-1|TRBJ2-7|.
CSARSAVSLYEQYF
TGCAGTGCTAGATCGGCAGTCAGCCTGTACGAGCAGTACTTC
>few|TRBV10-3|TRBJ1-2|.
CAISERAEPNYGYTF
TGTGCCATCAGTGAGCGGGCCGAACCTAACTATGGCTACACCTTC
>many|TRBV4-1|TRBJ2-5|TRBD2
CASSRSGTSGKETQYF
TGCGCCAGCAGCCGGTCCGGGACTAGCGGAAAAGAGACCCAGTACTTC
>many|TRBV2|TRBJ1-1|.
CASSGTSHAEAFF
TGTGCCAGCAGTGGCACCTCCCACGCTGAAGCTTTCTTT
>.|TRBV18|TRBJ2-2|.
CASSPPNHRTGELFF
TGTGCCAGCTCACCACCGAATCATAGGACCGGGGAGCTGTTTTTT
>.|TRBV5-1|TRBJ2-4|.
CASSWPSEGNKNIQYF
TGCGCCAGCAGCTGGCCAAGCGAAGGGAACAAAAACATTCAGTACTTC
>few|TRBV11-2|TRBJ2-3|.
CASSLAPRQYF
TGTGCCAGCAGCTTAGCCCCTAGGCAGTATTTT
>few|TRBV7-2|TRBJ1-4|.
CASSLRIGVFGEKLFF
TGTGCCAGCAGCTTAAGGATTGGGGTCTTCGGTGAAAAACTGTTTTTT
>.|TRBV27|TRBJ2-4|TRBD2
CASSGILAGELKNIQYF
TGTGCCAGCAGCGGCATTCTAGCGGGGGAGCTCAAAAACATTCAGTACTTC
>.|TRBV5-1|TRBJ2-3|.
CTSSNDRRRLDTQYF
TGCACCAGCAGCAATGACAGGAGACGCCTGGATACGCAGTATTTT
>few|TRBV4-1|TRBJ1-2|.
CASSLSGPGRVGEGYTF
TGCGCCAGCAGCCTATCCGGGCCAGGAAGAGTGGGGGAGGGCTACACCTTC
>few|TRBV7-6|TRBJ2-4|.
CASSPSGFGIQYF
TGTGCCAGCAGTCCTAGTGGGTTCGGCATTCAGTACTTC
>.|TRBV10-3|TRBJ2-7|TRBD1
CAISEDRGKWEQYF
TGTGCCATCAGTGAGGACAGGGGAAAGTGGGAGCAGTACTTC
>few|TRBV3-1|TRBJ2-3|.
CASSHRWDDPDTQYF
TGTGCCAGCAGCCACCGGTGGGACGACCCAGATACGCAGTATTTT
>few|TRBV10-2|TRBJ2-1|TRBD2
CASRPAGAFYNEQFF
TGCGCCAGCAGACCAGCGGGGGCCTTCTACAATGAGCAGTTCTTC
>.|TRBV2|TRBJ1-4|TRBD1
CASMSGTGLATNEKLFF
TGTGCCAGCATGTCCGGGACAGGACTAGCAACTAATGAAAAACTGTTTTTT
>few|TRBV4-1|TRBJ2-3|TRBD2
CASSQLSRLAGPTDTQYF
TGCGCCAGCAGCCAACTCTCGAGACTAGCGGGGCCCACAGATACGCAGTATTTT
>few|TRBV5-1|TRBJ2-7|TRBD1
CASIRDSIYEQYF
TGCGCCAGCATCCGGGACAGCATCTACGAGCAGTACTTC
>.|TRBV7-7|TRBJ1-2|TRBD1
CASTRTGPLTNYGYTF
TGTGCTAGCACTCGGACAGGCCCGCTGACTAACTATGGCTACACCTTC
>.|TRBV4-1|TRBJ2-7|TRBD1
CASSSTGQGRSYEQYF
TGCGCCAGCAGCTCTACCGGACAGGGGCGATCCTACGAGCAGTACTTC
>.|TRBV15|TRBJ1-4|.
CATSKRRGGLEKLFF
TGTGCCACCAGCAAGAGAAGGGGGGGGCTTGAAAAACTGTTTTTT